One sample yielded the 14 T cell receptor beta chains listed below, sequenced in a study of a mutant IDH1 vaccine in newly diagnosed glioma. Which antigens these TCRs recognize remains unknown. Time point given: week 5, during vaccination. Every single dose of the vaccine, 300 ug of mutant IDH1 20-mer peptide, came with topical imiquimod. Method: immunoSEQ multiplex PCR; TCRdb's copy keeps in-frame clones and lacks some. The sample comprises about 51,000 clones, around 80% of which are singletons, and about 1.8% rests with the top ten. This material consisted of PBMCs, taken from a glioma patient whose treatment included an IDH1 peptide vaccine. The origin of the receptors is a woman aged 40-49 years with glioma.

The chain employs TRBV5-1 and TRBJ1-3; D is perhaps TRBD1 (5 bases). Germline V gene data show CDR1 as SGHRS and CDR2 as YFSETQ. This CDR3 region has 14 residues. V was pared by 3 bases and J by 2 bases, with 9 bases between. The CDR3: CASSSSGTGNTIYF. The CDR3 DNA is TGCGCCAGCAGCTCCTCAGGGACTGGAAACACCATATATTTT.

V usage is TRBV6-5 and J usage is TRBJ2-1; perhaps TRBD1 as D (6 bases). The CDR3 consists of 15 residues. Germline V lookup: CDR1 MNHEY, CDR2 SVGAGI. Deletions cut 7 bases from V and 5 bases from J, with 18 bases between. The CDR3, as DNA: TGTGCCAGCACTTCTCGGACAGTAGGCAACAATGAGCAGTTCTTC. This translates into CASTSRTVGNNEQFF.

The J gene is TRBJ1-6, the V gene TRBV29-1; 8 bases are shared with TRBD1. Per the germline V gene, CDR1 is SQVTM and CDR2 is ANQGSEA. This CDR3 is 13 amino acids long. The junction had 7 bases not matched to a gene; V was cut back by 6 bases and J by 9 bases. CDR3 loop: CSVTTGEGSPLHF. CDR3 coding DNA: TGCAGCGTAACGACAGGGGAGGGTTCACCCCTCCACTTT.

In DNA, the CDR3 is TGTGCCAGCATAGGGACAGGGAGCGGCTACACCTTC. Its protein product is CASIGTGSGYTF. This rearrangement joins TRBV2 to TRBJ1-2; 9 positions match TRBD1. CDR1 SNHLY and CDR2 FYNNEI come from the germline V gene. This CDR3 contains 12 residues. With V trimmed by 7 bases and J by 8 bases, 5 bases remained unmatched.

The V and J genes are TRBV2 and TRBJ2-1, with 9 bases aligning to TRBD1. V lost 5 bases and J lost 3; bases outside the gene matches: 5. This CDR3 contains 15 residues. Germline V CDR1 and CDR2: SNHLY, FYNNEI. This chain's CDR3 is CASSPGTGYYNEQFF. Written as DNA, the CDR3 is TGTGCCAGCAGTCCCGGGACAGGGTACTACAATGAGCAGTTCTTC.

V gene TRBV19 combines with J gene TRBJ2-5; unclear D gene. From germline, CDR1 is LNHDA and CDR2 SQIVND (reference sequence). V gave up 3 bases and J gave up 3 bases, with 8 bases separating them. CDR3 size: 13 residues. The CDR3 DNA is TGTGCCAGTAGTATGAGGCTTGAAGAGACCCAGTACTTC. Its protein product is CASSMRLEETQYF.

The chain couples TRBV5-1 to TRBJ2-3, with D possibly being TRBD1 or TRBD2 (5 bases each). The V end lost 4 bases, the J end lost 2 bases, and 11 bases lay between the germline ends. The CDR3 is 14 amino acids. Germline V CDR1 and CDR2: SGHRS, YFSETQ. The CDR3 loop reads CASSRGTLTDTQYF. The CDR3 region has the DNA TGCGCCAGCAGCAGAGGGACCCTCACAGATACGCAGTATTTT.

This chain joins TRBV5-1 and TRBJ2-7, with D perhaps matching TRBD1 (5 bases). CDR3 length equals 14 residues. Germline V gene lookup returns CDR1 SGHRS and CDR2 YFSETQ. V gave up 2 bases and J gave up 0 bases, with 9 bases separating them. The CDR3 nucleotides read TGCGCCAGCAGCTTACAGGAGAGCTCCTACGAGCAGTACTTC. It yields the protein CASSLQESSYEQYF.

The J gene is TRBJ1-6, the V gene TRBV19; 10 nucleotides match TRBD1. There are 16 residues in the CDR3. The germline CDR1 and CDR2 sequences are LNHDA and SQIVND (reference sequence). With 1 base clipped from V and 5 bases from J, the junction kept 2 bases outside the gene matches. CDR3 loop: CASSIAGTGDNSPLHF. CDR3 bases: TGTGCCAGTAGTATAGCGGGGACAGGGGATAATTCACCCCTCCACTTT.

This sequence joins TRBV2 and TRBJ1-1, with 9 bases that match TRBD1. The germline CDR1 and CDR2 sequences are SNHLY and FYNNEI. V was clipped by 4 bases and J by 3 bases; unmatched bases: 3. The CDR3 is made up of 14 amino acids. CDR3 residues: CASSVGQGYTEAFF. CDR3 DNA sequence: TGTGCCAGCAGTGTGGGACAGGGTTACACTGAAGCTTTCTTT.

The rearrangement uses TRBV6-5 and TRBJ1-5, with 8 nucleotides matching TRBD1. With 0 bases clipped from V and 4 bases from J, the junction kept 2 bases outside the gene matches. This CDR3 is built from 15 residues. CDR1 MNHEY and CDR2 SVGAGI come from the germline V gene. CDR3 sequence (DNA): TGTGCCAGCAGTTACTCAACAGGGGGGAATCAGCCCCAGCATTTT. Protein sequence: CASSYSTGGNQPQHF.

The V call is TRBV7-3, the J call TRBJ2-1, with 14 bases matching TRBD2. CDR1 and CDR2 from the germline V gene are SGHTA and FQGTGA. The CDR3 totals 13 residues. V gave up 5 bases and J gave up 15 bases; unmatched junction bases: 6. The CDR3 sequence: CASSPGTSGGAFF. CDR3 in DNA: TGTGCCAGCAGCCCCGGGACTAGCGGGGGTGCGTTCTTC. Complete variable domain (other parts from reference TRBV7-3 and TRBJ2-1): GAGVSQTPSNKVTEKGKYVELRCDPISGHTALYWYRQSLGQGPEFLIYFQGTGAADDSGLPNDRFFAVRPEGSVSTLKIQRTERGDSAVYLCASSPGTSGGAFFGPGTRLTVL.

The chain joins TRBV25-1 to TRBJ1-5, with D uncertain. CDR3 length: 17 residues. Germline CDR1 is MGHDK and CDR2 is SYGVNS. V lost 3 bases and J lost 3, with 18 bases in between. CDR3 nucleotide sequence: TGTGCCAGCAGTGAGGGTCCACCCAATGGTTACAATCAGCCCCAGCATTTT. This sequence encodes CASSEGPPNGYNQPQHF.

This rearrangement joins TRBV6-1 to TRBJ2-2, with TRBD2 matching over 9 bases. V was clipped by 4 bases and J by 7 bases; unmatched bases: 7. Germline assignment: CDR1 MNHNS and CDR2 SASEGT. The CDR3 covers 15 residues. The CDR3 nucleotides are TGTGCCAGCAGTGTGGACGCGGGGGGGATCGGGGAGCTGTTTTTT. This encodes CASSVDAGGIGELFF.